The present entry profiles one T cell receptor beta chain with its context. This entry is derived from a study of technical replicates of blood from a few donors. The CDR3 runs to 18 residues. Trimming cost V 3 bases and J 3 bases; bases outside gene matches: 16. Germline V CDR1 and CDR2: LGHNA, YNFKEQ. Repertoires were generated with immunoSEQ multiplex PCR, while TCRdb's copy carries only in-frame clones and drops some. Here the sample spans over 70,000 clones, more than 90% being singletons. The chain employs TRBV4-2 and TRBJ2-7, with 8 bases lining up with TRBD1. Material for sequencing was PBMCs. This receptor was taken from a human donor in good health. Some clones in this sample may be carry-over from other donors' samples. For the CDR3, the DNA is TGTGCCAGCAGCCAGCAAGGACAGGGCACAGGCTACTACTACGAGCAGTACTTC. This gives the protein CASSQQGQGTGYYYEQYF.